The T cell receptor beta chain described here comes from a study of T cells after yellow fever vaccination. Study results and limitations: The bulk population could contribute abundant contaminating clonotypes to FACS-sorted repertoires. The CD4 and CD8 compartments had a small share of their clonotypes in common. Post-booster samples contained most primary-vaccination clones (approximately 95% CD4, roughly 88% CD8).

The CDR3 runs to 16 residues. Germline CDR1 is SGHRS and CDR2 is YFSETQ. With 4 bases removed from V and 4 bases from J, the gap between germline ends came to 20 bases. This clonotype appeared a few times. Its specificity is not known. Synthesis of TCR cDNA relied on 5'RACE template switching, which attached a universal primer site and UMIs. One entry per CDR3 protein, called by TCRdb with MiXCR from the 5' RACE reads. The sample holds about 240,000 distinct CDR3 sequences, 6.9% seen once. This sequence joins TRBV5-1 and TRBJ1-1; the D gene is possibly TRBD1 (6 bases). This TCR came from a man under 40 who received the YFV17D yellow fever vaccine. The sequencing here drew on CD4+ T cells sorted from PBMCs, taken 15 days after the yellow fever booster vaccination. Written as DNA, the CDR3 is TGCGCCAGCAGCGGACAGCCGAGGGGCGGTAGCACTGAAGCTTTCTTT. Translation gives CASSGQPRGGSTEAFF.